Below, 16 T cell receptor beta chains from the same sample are listed, as sequenced in a study of blood T cell repertoires in COVID-19. TCRdb's copy holds only in-frame clones and misses some; the assay was immunoSEQ multiplex PCR. The sample contains about 180,000 clones, 85% to 95% of which appear only once. Input material: peripheral blood. These receptor sequences come from a man aged 45-60 years with acute or convalescent COVID-19.

The chain carries TRBV7-9 and TRBJ2-7; D is perhaps TRBD2 (5 bases). This CDR3 has 13 amino acids. V gave up 1 base and J gave up 3 bases, with 7 bases separating them. Germline V gene data show CDR1 as SEHNR and CDR2 as FQNEAQ (reference sequence). CDR3 nucleotide sequence: TGTGCCAGCAGCTTAGGAGGGTTCTACGAGCAGTACTTC. This translates into CASSLGGFYEQYF.

The rearrangement uses TRBV7-2 and TRBJ2-3, with a tentative D call TRBD2 (6 bases). Per the germline V gene, CDR1 is SGHTA and CDR2 is FQGNSA. V was shortened by 7 bases and J by 5 bases, with 19 bases between the two germline ends. CDR3 length: 15 amino acids. The CDR3 region has the DNA TGTGCCAGCAAAAGAATGGGGGGAGTCGGAGATACGCAGTATTTT. As protein: CASKRMGGVGDTQYF.

This rearrangement joins TRBV28 to TRBJ1-1; 7 bases are shared with TRBD1. Trimming removed 5 bases from V and 6 bases from J; junction bases left unmatched: 21. The CDR3 totals 18 residues. Germline V CDR1 and CDR2: MDHEN, SYDVKM. CDR3 DNA sequence: TGTGCCAGCAGTCCACACACTTTCAGAAGGGGGCGCTCCCCTGAAGCTTTCTTT. Translation: CASSPHTFRRGRSPEAFF.

The gene calls are TRBV24-1 and TRBJ1-1; 9 bases map to TRBD1. The CDR3 extends over 15 amino acids. The germline V gene has CDR1 KGHDR and CDR2 SFDVKD. The V gene end was trimmed by 3 bases and the J gene end by 4 bases; junction bases not matched to a gene: 5. The CDR3 region is CATSDPTGGSTEAFF. As DNA, the CDR3 is TGTGCCACCAGTGATCCGACAGGGGGTTCCACTGAAGCTTTCTTT.

The CDR3 reads CASSRDRASTDTQYF. CDR3 nucleotide sequence: TGTGCCAGCAGCCGGGACAGGGCAAGCACAGATACGCAGTATTTT. The chain joins TRBV7-2 to TRBJ2-3, with TRBD1 matching over 9 bases. V shed 5 bases and J 0 bases; nucleotides not matched to a gene: 3. CDR1 and CDR2 from the germline V gene are SGHTA and FQGNSA. There are 15 residues in the CDR3.

The chain recombines TRBV27 with TRBJ1-2; D remains unclear. There are 14 residues in the CDR3. Germline CDR1 MNHEY, CDR2 SMNVEV (reference sequence). CDR3 sequence (DNA): TGTGCAGCGGCCTCTAACACGGGGAGCTATGGCTACACCTTC. This codes for CAAASNTGSYGYTF.

The gene calls are TRBV2 and TRBJ2-2; D is perhaps TRBD2 (5 bases). Germline CDR1 SNHLY, CDR2 FYNNEI. This CDR3 has 15 residues. V lost 0 bases, J lost 3 bases, and 8 bases lay in between. In DNA form, the CDR3 reads TGTGCCAGCAGTGAAGCCAAGGGAGACACCGGGGAGCTGTTTTTT. This translates into CASSEAKGDTGELFF. Combining the CDR3 with reference TRBV2 and TRBJ2-2 gives the whole variable domain EPEVTQTPSHQVTQMGQEVILRCVPISNHLYFYWYRQILGQKVEFLVSFYNNEISEKSEIFDDQFSVERPDGSNFTLKIRSTKLEDSAMYFCASSEAKGDTGELFFGEGSRLTVL.

This clone was observed a single time. This rearrangement joins TRBV6-4 to TRBJ1-4; D not resolved. The CDR3 consists of 13 residues. Germline V gene sequence: CDR1 MRHNA, CDR2 SNTAGT. V was trimmed by 4 bases and J by 8 bases, leaving 11 bases between them. The CDR3 nucleotides read TGTGCCAGCAGTGGCCGGGAGGGCGAAAAACTGTTTTTT. Its translation is CASSGREGEKLFF.

This clone was found once. The rearrangement uses TRBV28 and TRBJ1-1; possibly TRBD1 for D (5 bases). The length of the CDR3 is 16 residues. Germline lookup yields CDR1 MDHEN and CDR2 SYDVKM. V lost 3 bases and J lost 1, with 15 bases in between. This CDR3 reads CASSLWGDGENTEAFF. CDR3 nucleotides: TGTGCCAGCAGTTTGTGGGGGGACGGTGAGAACACTGAAGCTTTCTTT.

The CDR3 DNA is TGCAGTGCTAGTCACCGGGGGACTACCTTCTACAATGAGCAGTTCTTC. This translates into CSASHRGTTFYNEQFF. The chain has TRBV20-1 and TRBJ2-1, with 7 positions matching TRBD2. The length of the CDR3 is 16 residues. V lost 3 bases, J lost 3 bases, and 11 bases stayed unmatched. Germline CDR1 and CDR2: DFQATT and SNEGSKA (reference sequence).

This chain links TRBV2 with TRBJ2-1; 12 bases match TRBD2. The CDR3 spans 19 residues. The ends lost 3 bases at V and 8 bases at J; junction bases unmatched: 17. Looked up from germline, CDR1 is SNHLY and CDR2 is FYNNEI. The CDR3 region has the DNA TGTGCCAGCAGTGATCTGGGGCTAGCGGGGGGGCTTAGGGTCGATGAGCAGTTCTTC. Translated, it gives CASSDLGLAGGLRVDEQFF.

The chain uses TRBV15 and TRBJ1-4; 7 bases line up with TRBD1. The CDR3 length is 15 residues. The V gene's germline CDR1 is LNHNV and CDR2 YYDKDF (reference sequence). The trim removed 4 bases at V and 8 bases at J, leaving 10 bases unmatched. CDR3 coding DNA: TGTGCCACCAGCACCTTTGACAGGGTGAAAGAAAAACTGTTTTTT. Protein product: CATSTFDRVKEKLFF.

The J gene is TRBJ1-4, the V gene TRBV6-5; 10 bases map to TRBD1. After removal of 2 bases from V and 7 bases from J, the junction contained 4 bases not matched to a gene. The germline gives CDR1 MNHEY, CDR2 SVGAGI. The CDR3 length is 15 residues. Here the CDR3 DNA reads TGTGCCAGCAGTTACAGCGGGACAGGGGTTGAAAAACTGTTTTTT. This sequence encodes CASSYSGTGVEKLFF.

The chain uses TRBV10-2 and TRBJ2-4; 9 nucleotides align to TRBD1. This CDR3 has 15 residues. Trimming cost V 4 bases and J 9 bases; bases outside gene matches: 10. The germline CDR1 and CDR2 sequences are WSHSY and SAAADI. CDR3 in DNA: TGCGCCAGCAGTGCGCACTGGACAGGGGACGTCATTCAGTACTTC. This translates into CASSAHWTGDVIQYF.

The chain carries TRBV11-2 and TRBJ2-1; 7 bases are shared with TRBD1. CDR3 length: 15 amino acids. J lost 4 bases, V lost 3 bases, and 6 bases had no gene match. Germline V CDR1 and CDR2: SGHAT, FQNNGV. CDR3 in amino acids: CASSFTGQRYNEQFF. The CDR3, as DNA: TGTGCCAGCAGCTTCACGGGACAGAGATACAATGAGCAGTTCTTC.

This chain connects TRBV3-1 (or the pseudogene TRBV3-2) to TRBJ1-2; 10 bases align to TRBD1. Germline CDR1 is LGHDT and CDR2 is YNNKEL (reference sequence). The CDR3 totals 15 residues. The trim removed 4 bases at V and 7 bases at J, leaving 9 bases unmatched. The CDR3 DNA is TGTGCCAGCAGCCCCCGAGACAGGGGGCATGCTGGCTACACCTTC. Amino acids: CASSPRDRGHAGYTF.